A selection of T cell receptor beta chains follows, all from one sample in a study of blood T cell repertoires in COVID-19. Method: immunoSEQ multiplex PCR; TCRdb's copy keeps in-frame clones and lacks some. Seen here are a few hundred thousand clones, roughly 85% observed once, and the top ten hold less than 4%. Material for sequencing was peripheral blood. Every receptor here comes from a woman aged 18 to 35 with acute or convalescent COVID-19. The CDR3 runs from the conserved cysteine through the conserved F or W. Each record gives: clone size, V gene, J gene, D gene, CDR3 protein, CDR3 DNA. A D gene is named only where the DNA matches it firmly. Size is omitted from some rows. Given values are once, few, many or a class for expanded clones.

once	TRBV15	TRBJ2-2	TRBD2	CATSRTSGRAGELFF	TGTGCCACCAGCAGAACTAGCGGGAGGGCCGGGGAGCTGTTTTTT
.	TRBV29-1	TRBJ2-3	.	CSVRRGTSTDTQYF	TGCAGCGTTCGCCGCGGAACGAGCACAGATACGCAGTATTTT
.	TRBV7-6	TRBJ2-3	.	CASSTTGTQDTQYF	TGTGCCAGCAGCACAACCGGGACACAAGATACGCAGTATTTT
.	TRBV5-1	TRBJ2-7	TRBD2	CASSFGTSGRLLTSYEQYF	TGCGCCAGCAGCTTTGGGACTAGCGGGAGACTCTTAACGTCCTACGAGCAGTACTTC
.	TRBV5-3	TRBJ1-2	.	CARSEQTENYGYTF	TGTGCCAGAAGCGAACAGACAGAGAACTATGGCTACACCTTC
.	TRBV3-1/TRBV3-2	TRBJ2-6	.	CASSQAMFEGAGANVLTF	TGTGCCAGCAGCCAGGCGATGTTTGAAGGGGCTGGGGCCAACGTCCTGACTTTC
.	TRBV16	TRBJ1-4	TRBD1	CASSADPGQIMEKLFF	TGTGCCAGCAGCGCGGATCCGGGACAGATAATGGAAAAACTGTTTTTT
.	TRBV2	TRBJ2-1	TRBD2	CASTILAGGPVSYNEQFF	TGTGCCAGCACCATACTAGCGGGAGGGCCTGTGAGTTACAATGAGCAGTTCTTC
once	TRBV10-1	TRBJ2-7	.	CASSEGLGYEQYF	TGCGCCAGCAGTGAGGGACTTGGCTACGAGCAGTACTTC
.	TRBV5-8	TRBJ1-2	.	CASSLGQNGYTF	TGTGCCAGCAGCCTTGGACAGAATGGCTACACCTTC
.	TRBV10-3	TRBJ1-1	TRBD1	CAISESGQGNTEAFF	TGTGCCATCAGTGAGTCGGGACAGGGGAACACTGAAGCTTTCTTT
.	TRBV21-1	TRBJ1-6	.	CASRTGQSPRAYNSPLHF	TGTGCCAGCAGGACGGGACAATCTCCAAGAGCCTATAATTCACCCCTCCACTTT
.	TRBV7-2	TRBJ2-1	TRBD2	CASRQTGTSFHNEQFF	TGTGCCAGCAGACAAACCGGGACTAGCTTTCACAATGAGCAGTTCTTC
.	TRBV7-9	TRBJ1-2	.	CASSLTRTQQGYGYTF	TGTGCCAGCAGCTTAACCCGGACCCAACAGGGCTATGGCTACACCTTC
.	TRBV27	TRBJ2-1	TRBD2	CATGTSGYYSTYNEQFF	TGTGCCACTGGGACTAGCGGGTACTATTCGACCTACAATGAGCAGTTCTTC
.	TRBV27	TRBJ2-7	.	CASRIQGLAPYEQYF	TGTGCCAGCAGGATTCAGGGGCTCGCTCCCTACGAGCAGTACTTC
once	TRBV12-5	TRBJ1-2	TRBD1	CASGLALDPTGQGYTF	TGTGCTAGTGGTTTGGCCCTGGACCCGACAGGGCAGGGCTACACCTTC
.	TRBV7-2	TRBJ1-5	.	CASSQDRNSNQPQHF	TGTGCCAGCAGCCAGGACAGAAATAGCAATCAGCCCCAGCATTTT
.	TRBV5-1	TRBJ2-7	TRBD2	CASSLPRLAGSSYEQYF	TGCGCCAGCAGCTTACCTCGACTAGCGGGGAGCTCCTACGAGCAGTACTTC
.	TRBV6-1	TRBJ2-7	TRBD1	CASSQGQISYEQYF	TGTGCCAGCAGCCAGGGACAGATCTCCTACGAGCAGTACTTC
.	TRBV27	TRBJ1-1	.	CASSTSAGTEAFF	TGTGCCAGCAGCACCTCGGCGGGCACTGAAGCTTTCTTT
few	TRBV29-1	TRBJ2-1	TRBD2	CSVEDPASGYNEQFF	TGCAGCGTTGAAGATCCGGCTAGCGGATACAATGAGCAGTTCTTC
once	TRBV6-2/TRBV6-3	TRBJ2-2	.	CASSYSSGTPTGELFF	TGTGCCAGCAGTTACTCATCGGGGACTCCGACCGGGGAGCTGTTTTTT
.	TRBV4-2	TRBJ2-7	TRBD2	CASSQEVAPSGSIPYEQYF	TGTGCCAGCAGCCAAGAGGTGGCTCCTAGCGGGAGTATCCCCTACGAGCAGTACTTC
.	TRBV19	TRBJ1-1	.	CASSMYRENTEAFF	TGTGCCAGTAGTATGTACAGGGAGAACACTGAAGCTTTCTTT
.	TRBV28	TRBJ2-7	.	CASRFLGTPGDEQYF	TGTGCCAGCAGGTTTCTTGGGACACCAGGGGACGAGCAGTACTTC
few	TRBV7-2	TRBJ2-7	TRBD2	CASSFQAGGPREQYF	TGTGCCAGCAGCTTCCAAGCGGGAGGCCCCCGTGAGCAGTACTTC
.	TRBV7-2	TRBJ2-3	TRBD1	CASSPRQGSDTQYF	TGTGCCAGCAGCCCTCGACAGGGGTCAGATACGCAGTATTTT
.	TRBV27	TRBJ1-1	.	CASCTPGRDTEAFF	TGTGCCAGCTGTACCCCCGGGAGGGACACTGAAGCTTTCTTT
.	TRBV7-2	TRBJ2-7	.	CASRLDSYEQYF	TGTGCCAGCAGACTGGACAGCTACGAGCAGTACTTC
few	TRBV10-3	TRBJ1-2	TRBD1	CAISDQQGRNYGYTF	TGTGCCATCAGTGACCAACAGGGGCGCAACTATGGCTACACCTTC
once	TRBV18	TRBJ1-1	TRBD1	CASSTDRRNTEAFF	TGTGCCAGCTCAACGGACAGGAGGAACACTGAAGCTTTCTTT
.	TRBV7-9	TRBJ2-7	TRBD1	CASSLKATGASYEQYF	TGTGCCAGCAGCTTAAAAGCCACAGGGGCGTCCTACGAGCAGTACTTC
once	TRBV7-3	TRBJ2-1	.	CASSLRPSDAYNEQFF	TGTGCCAGCAGCTTAAGGCCTAGCGACGCCTACAATGAGCAGTTCTTC
.	TRBV10-3	TRBJ2-1	.	CAISIANEQFF	TGTGCCATCAGCATAGCGAATGAGCAGTTCTTC
.	TRBV30	TRBJ2-3	TRBD1	CAWIGQGARTDTQYF	TGTGCCTGGATTGGACAGGGGGCTAGGACAGATACGCAGTATTTT
once	TRBV5-1	TRBJ2-7	.	CASSQTSGTLNEQYF	TGCGCCAGCAGCCAAACCTCCGGGACACTAAACGAGCAGTACTTC
.	TRBV11-2	TRBJ2-3	.	CASSLGSWYTQYF	TGTGCCAGCAGCTTAGGGAGCTGGTATACGCAGTATTTT
.	TRBV28	TRBJ2-3	TRBD2	CASSLGGRPDTQYF	TGTGCCAGCAGTTTAGGCGGGAGACCAGATACGCAGTATTTT
.	TRBV14	TRBJ1-1	.	CASSQVPGMNTEAFF	TGTGCCAGCAGCCAAGTGCCCGGGATGAACACTGAAGCTTTCTTT
.	TRBV19	TRBJ1-2	TRBD1	CASSLRQGQGAWGYTF	TGTGCCAGTAGTCTCCGCCAGGGACAGGGGGCGTGGGGCTACACCTTC
.	TRBV14	TRBJ1-6	TRBD1	CASSRADRAYNSPLHF	TGTGCCAGCAGTCGGGCAGACAGGGCCTATAATTCACCCCTCCACTTT
.	TRBV6-5	TRBJ1-1	.	CAGGYYEAFF	TGTGCCGGGGGGTATTATGAAGCTTTCTTT
.	TRBV5-1	TRBJ2-3	.	CASSLDRAEDTQYF	TGCGCCAGCAGCTTGGACAGGGCGGAAGATACGCAGTATTTT
.	TRBV18	TRBJ1-3	.	CASSPTYGDSGNTIYF	TGTGCCAGCTCACCTACCTACGGGGACTCTGGAAACACCATATATTTT
.	TRBV30	TRBJ2-2	TRBD2	CAWRREFTGELFF	TGTGCCTGGAGGCGGGAGTTCACCGGGGAGCTGTTTTTT
.	TRBV19	TRBJ1-4	TRBD1	CASSPRQGHNEKLFF	TGTGCCAGTAGTCCTCGACAGGGACATAATGAAAAACTGTTTTTT
.	TRBV28	TRBJ1-4	.	CASSFKPPLFVELFF	TGTGCCAGCAGTTTCAAGCCTCCTCTTTTTGTGGAACTGTTTTTT
.	TRBV11-2	TRBJ2-7	.	CASSAQGMGSYEQYF	TGTGCCAGCAGCGCTCAGGGGATGGGCTCCTACGAGCAGTACTTC